Shown below are 26 T cell receptor beta chains from a single sample sequenced in a study of identical twins. TCRdb reanalysed the 5' RACE reads using MiXCR and keeps one entry per CDR3 protein. The repertoire includes 450,000 or so distinct CDR3 sequences, 20% to 25% of them detected once, and roughly 2.8% sits in the top ten. In addition, the sample was reused for a study of T cells expressing NK-cell markers.

Material: CD4+ T cells sorted from blood. The origin of the receptors is a woman in her late teens or twenties in good health.

The chain combines TRBV18 with TRBJ2-1; D uncertain. CDR1 and CDR2 from the germline V gene are KGHSH and LQKENI. Between the trimmed V and J ends, which lost 5 bases and 7 bases, there was a span of 18 bases. The length of the CDR3 is 15 residues. The CDR3 sequence is CASSSGVGIFNEQFF. The DNA for the CDR3 is TGTGCCAGCTCATCCGGAGTAGGCATCTTTAATGAGCAGTTCTTC. Full variable domain (missing parts from reference TRBV18 and TRBJ2-1): NAGVMQNPRHLVRRRGQEARLRCSPMKGHSHVYWYRQLPEEGLKFMVYLQKENIIDESGMPKERFSAEFPKEGPSILRIQQVVRGDSAAYFCASSSGVGIFNEQFFGPGTRLTVL.

V usage is TRBV20-1 and J usage is TRBJ2-7, with 9 bases matching TRBD2. The trim removed 6 bases at V and 4 bases at J, leaving 10 bases unmatched. CDR3 length: 14 residues. Per the germline V gene, CDR1 is DFQATT and CDR2 is SNEGSKA (reference sequence). The CDR3 sequence is CSAQTPSGVYEQYF. As DNA, the CDR3 is TGCAGTGCCCAGACCCCTAGCGGGGTTTACGAGCAGTACTTC.

At least ten counts were recorded for this clonotype. The V call is TRBV5-1, the J call TRBJ2-7; 9 bases are a match to TRBD1. The ends lost 5 bases at V and 4 bases at J; junction bases unmatched: 10. From germline, CDR1 is SGHRS and CDR2 YFSETQ. This CDR3 is built from 15 residues. The CDR3 protein is CASSYSGTGLYEQYF. For the CDR3, the DNA is TGCGCCAGCAGTTATTCCGGGACAGGGTTGTACGAGCAGTACTTC.

The chain combines TRBV29-1 with TRBJ2-7; TRBD1 matches 9 bases. Looked up from germline, CDR1 is SQVTM and CDR2 is ANQGSEA. V lost 5 bases and J lost 6; bases outside the gene matches: 8. The CDR3 length is 13 residues. The DNA of the CDR3 is TGCAGCGTTTACAAGGACAGGGGAGGCGAGCAGTACTTC. Translated: CSVYKDRGGEQYF.

The chain has TRBV5-1 and TRBJ2-7, with D perhaps matching TRBD2 (5 bases). The CDR3 is 15 amino acids. Germline V gene data show CDR1 as SGHRS and CDR2 as YFSETQ. V lost 0 bases, J lost 2 bases, and 12 bases lay in between. CDR3 residues: CASSLAAAEPYEQYF. CDR3 DNA: TGCGCCAGCAGCTTGGCTGCAGCGGAGCCCTACGAGCAGTACTTC.

The V and J genes are TRBV4-1 and TRBJ2-1; D unclear. The CDR3 loop spans 16 amino acids. Germline assignment: CDR1 MGHRA and CDR2 YSYEKL. The V and J ends lost 1 base and 0 bases respectively, with 10 bases between them. CDR3 protein: CASSQALGTSYNEQFF. CDR3 DNA sequence: TGCGCCAGCAGCCAAGCTCTGGGCACCTCCTACAATGAGCAGTTCTTC.

This clonotype was seen only a few times. The rearrangement links TRBV7-2 to TRBJ2-1; possibly TRBD1 for D (6 bases). Germline loops: CDR1 SGHTA, CDR2 FQGNSA. There are 15 residues in the CDR3. V was shortened by 1 base and J by 4 bases, with 11 bases between the two germline ends. DNA for the CDR3: TGTGCCAGCAGCTTAGAAGGACAGCTTTACAATGAGCAGTTCTTC. It encodes CASSLEGQLYNEQFF.

This chain uses TRBV14 with TRBJ2-5; no reliable D call. Per germline, CDR1 SGHDN and CDR2 FVKESK. The V and J ends lost 1 base and 5 bases respectively, with 14 bases between them. The CDR3 contains 15 residues. CDR3 loop: CASSQAGSRSETQYF. In nucleotides, the CDR3 is TGTGCCAGCAGCCAAGCGGGCAGTAGATCGGAGACCCAGTACTTC.

This clonotype was seen a few times. The chain combines TRBV19 with TRBJ1-1, with D unclear. Trimming took 3 bases from V and 4 from J, leaving 3 bases between them. Germline-derived CDR1 and CDR2 are LNHDA and SQIVND (reference sequence). This CDR3 region has 11 residues. In nucleotides, the CDR3 is TGTGCCAGTAGTATTGGCACTGAAGCTTTCTTT. Translating gives CASSIGTEAFF.

The rearrangement uses TRBV5-5 and TRBJ2-4, with 7 nucleotides matching TRBD1. The J segment lost 14 bases and the V segment lost 0 bases, leaving 8 bases of the junction unmatched. Germline V gene lookup returns CDR1 SGHKS and CDR2 YYEKEE (reference sequence). CDR3 length equals 13 residues. The CDR3 sequence is CASSLEVGQAKYF. Written as DNA, the CDR3 is TGTGCCAGCAGCTTGGAGGTCGGACAGGCTAAGTACTTC.

This clonotype was observed a handful of times. The chain employs TRBV5-5 and TRBJ2-1; D is possibly TRBD2 (5 bases). This CDR3 spans 18 amino acids. The V end was cut by 4 bases, the J end by 10 bases, with 30 bases between. In germline, CDR1 is SGHKS, CDR2 YYEKEE (reference sequence). The DNA for the CDR3 is TGTGCCAGCAGCCCCCGACGGCACGTGGCGGGCCGACCGGGGGAGCAGTTCTTC. This codes for CASSPRRHVAGRPGEQFF.

This sequence joins TRBV4-3 and TRBJ2-1; 11 nucleotides align to TRBD2. The V segment lost 3 bases and the J segment 5 bases; nucleotides outside the gene matches: 0. Looked up from germline, CDR1 is LGHNA and CDR2 is YSLEER. This CDR3 spans 14 amino acids. CDR3 nucleotide sequence: TGCGCCAGCAGCCAGGGACTAGCGGACAATGAGCAGTTCTTC. This gives the protein CASSQGLADNEQFF.

The chain employs TRBV6-2 or TRBV6-3 and TRBJ1-5; perhaps TRBD1 as D (5 bases). Germline V gene sequence: CDR1 MNHEY, CDR2 SVGEGT. The CDR3 runs 16 residues. Trimming stripped 2 bases from V and 1 base from J, with 12 bases between. CDR3 loop: CASSYGGTYSNQPQHF. The DNA of the CDR3 is TGTGCCAGCAGTTACGGCGGGACCTACAGCAATCAGCCCCAGCATTTT.

This clonotype turned up a few times. V gene TRBV11-2 combines with J gene TRBJ2-2; 8 bases align to TRBD2. Trimming removed 5 bases from V and 1 base from J; junction bases left unmatched: 12. The CDR3 runs to 18 residues. Germline V gene sequence: CDR1 SGHAT, CDR2 FQNNGV. CDR3 DNA sequence: TGTGCCAGCAGCCCCTTGAGGACTAGCAGACAGAACACCGGGGAGCTGTTTTTT. Its translation is CASSPLRTSRQNTGELFF.

The V call is TRBV7-8, the J call TRBJ2-3, with D possibly being TRBD1 (6 bases). The ends were cut back, 4 bases at V and 0 bases at J, with 8 bases in the middle. From germline, CDR1 is SGHVS and CDR2 FQNEAQ. This CDR3 has 14 amino acids. The CDR3 region is CASSWTVSTDTQYF. The CDR3 nucleotides read TGTGCCAGCAGCTGGACAGTTAGCACAGATACGCAGTATTTT.

The J gene is TRBJ2-2, the V gene TRBV23-1, with TRBD1 matching 9 bases. TRBV23-1 is flagged as an ORF with uncertain function. This CDR3 region has 18 residues. J lost 4 bases, V lost 3 bases, and 12 bases had no gene match. The CDR3 spells CASSQQHRDRVGTGELFF. The CDR3 region has the DNA TGCGCCAGCAGTCAGCAGCACCGGGACAGGGTTGGCACCGGGGAGCTGTTTTTT.

J is TRBJ1-6 and V is TRBV7-2; possibly TRBD1 for D (6 bases). V was shortened by 5 bases and J by 10 bases, with 18 bases between the two germline ends. This CDR3 region has 15 residues. Germline V CDR1 and CDR2: SGHTA, FQGNSA. This CDR3 reads CASSQGPAGGSPLHF. The CDR3 DNA follows: TGTGCCAGCAGCCAGGGGCCGGCAGGTGGGTCACCCCTCCACTTT.

This clonotype was recorded a few times. The chain has TRBV9 and TRBJ2-3, with 7 bases identical to TRBD2. The length of the CDR3 is 16 residues. Unmatched junction bases numbered 9, after V lost 0 bases and J lost 5 bases. Germline assignment: CDR1 SGDLS and CDR2 YYNGEE. The CDR3 spells CASSVGASGPKDTQYF. In DNA, the CDR3 is TGTGCCAGCAGCGTAGGGGCTAGCGGACCCAAAGATACGCAGTATTTT.

The DNA for the CDR3 is TGTGCCAGCGGGCAGTCCTACGAGCAGTACTTC. Protein sequence: CASGQSYEQYF. The rearrangement uses TRBV6-5 and TRBJ2-7, with D hard to call. The V and J ends lost 8 bases and 1 base respectively, with 6 bases between them. Looked up from germline, CDR1 is MNHEY and CDR2 is SVGAGI. CDR3 length equals 11 residues.

This chain uses TRBV6-2 or TRBV6-3 with TRBJ2-2; no clear D gene. The V end was cut by 7 bases, the J end by 0 bases, with 15 bases between. Per germline, CDR1 MNHEY and CDR2 SVGEGT. The CDR3 is made up of 16 amino acids. CDR3 bases: TGTGCCAGCACCACTCGATGGCGCCCGAACACCGGGGAGCTGTTTTTT. Its protein product is CASTTRWRPNTGELFF.

This rearrangement joins TRBV20-1 to TRBJ2-7, with 10 bases identical to TRBD1. From germline, CDR1 is DFQATT and CDR2 SNEGSKA (reference sequence). The CDR3 loop spans 16 amino acids. The ends lost 2 bases at V and 2 bases at J; junction bases unmatched: 9. The CDR3 protein is CSARRPGTGAPYEQYF. The CDR3 nucleotides read TGCAGTGCTAGAAGGCCCGGGACAGGGGCCCCCTACGAGCAGTACTTC.

The chain links TRBV7-2 to TRBJ2-7, with D perhaps TRBD2 (6 bases). Germline CDR1 is SGHTA and CDR2 is FQGNSA. The CDR3 is 14 amino acids. The ends were cut back, 5 bases at V and 4 bases at J, with 15 bases in the middle. The CDR3 DNA is TGTGCCAGCAGCCCACCGGGACTCGAGTACGAGCAGTACTTC. Encoded protein: CASSPPGLEYEQYF.

The rearrangement uses TRBV5-5 and TRBJ1-1; the D gene is possibly TRBD1 (6 bases). Germline loops: CDR1 SGHKS, CDR2 YYEKEE (reference sequence). This CDR3 region has 14 residues. V lost 1 base and J lost 1, with 8 bases in between. In DNA, the CDR3 is TGTGCCAGCAGCTTGACGACAGGGAACACTGAAGCTTTCTTT. Protein sequence: CASSLTTGNTEAFF.

The rearrangement links TRBV6-5 to TRBJ1-1, with D maybe TRBD1 (6 bases). The CDR3 loop spans 15 amino acids. Germline V gene sequence: CDR1 MNHEY, CDR2 SVGAGI. Trimming cost V 2 bases and J 7 bases, with 17 bases left between them. The CDR3 nucleotides are TGTGCCAGCAGTTACCCTACCGGGACACTAGATGAAGCTTTCTTT. This codes for CASSYPTGTLDEAFF.

This clonotype was seen ten or more times. The DNA for the CDR3 is TGTGCCAGCAGTTATTATGGAGGTCGCTCCTCTGGGGCCAACGTCCTGACTTTC. It specifies CASSYYGGRSSGANVLTF. The chain combines TRBV6-5 with TRBJ2-6, with D perhaps matching TRBD2 (5 bases). CDR1 and CDR2 from the germline V gene are MNHEY and SVGAGI. The CDR3 runs 18 residues. V was cut by 3 bases and J by 0 bases, with 15 bases left in between.

This clonotype was picked up a small number of times. The chain joins TRBV7-2 to TRBJ2-7; no clear D gene. The CDR3 has 12 residues. CDR1 and CDR2 from the germline V gene are SGHTA and FQGNSA. V was cut by 2 bases and J by 7 bases, with 9 bases left in between. CDR3 loop: CASSLSPEEQYF. In DNA form, the CDR3 reads TGTGCCAGCAGCTTAAGTCCAGAGGAGCAGTACTTC.